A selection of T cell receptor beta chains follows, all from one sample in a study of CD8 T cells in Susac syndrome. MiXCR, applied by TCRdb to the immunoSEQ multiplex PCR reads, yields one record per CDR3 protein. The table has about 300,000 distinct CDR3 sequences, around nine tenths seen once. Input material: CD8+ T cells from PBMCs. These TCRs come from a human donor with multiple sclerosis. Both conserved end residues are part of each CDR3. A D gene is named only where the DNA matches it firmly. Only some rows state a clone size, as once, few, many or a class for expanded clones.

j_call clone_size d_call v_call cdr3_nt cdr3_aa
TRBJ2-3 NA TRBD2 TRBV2 TGTGCCAGCCTTGGGGGTCTAGCGGCTAGCACAGATACGCAGTATTTT CASLGGLAASTDTQYF
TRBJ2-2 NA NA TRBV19 TGTGCCAGTAGTATCGGGGGATATCCACCCGGGGAGCTGTTTTTT CASSIGGYPPGELFF
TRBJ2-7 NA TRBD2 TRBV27 TGTACCAGCAGCCGTGGGACTAGCGGCTACGAGCAGTACTTC CTSSRGTSGYEQYF
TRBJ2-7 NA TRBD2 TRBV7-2 TGTGCCAGCAGCTCCACCGGGACTAGCCTTGACGAGCAGTACTTC CASSSTGTSLDEQYF
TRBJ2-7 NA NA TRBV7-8 TGTGCCAGCTTCGGGAGCTCCTACGAGCAGTACTTC CASFGSSYEQYF
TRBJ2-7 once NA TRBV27 TGTGCCAGCAGTTTACAAGGGAATTTGCCCTACGAGCAGTACTTC CASSLQGNLPYEQYF
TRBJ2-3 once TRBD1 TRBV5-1 TGCGCCAGCAGGGATCCCACAGGGGGCACAGATACGCAGTATTTT CASRDPTGGTDTQYF
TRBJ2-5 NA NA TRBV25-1 TGTGCCAGCAGCGTAGGGTCGGGGGTCGGGGAGACCCAGTACTTC CASSVGSGVGETQYF
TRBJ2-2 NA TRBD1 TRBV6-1 TGTGCCAGCTACGGGACAGGATTCTCGAACACCGGGGAGCTGTTTTTT CASYGTGFSNTGELFF
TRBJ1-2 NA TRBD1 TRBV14 TGTGCCAGCAGCCAAGACCCAGGTGGGACAGCCTATGGCTACACCTTC CASSQDPGGTAYGYTF
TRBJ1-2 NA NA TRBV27 TGTGCCAGCAGATTAGGACAGAGCTATGGCTACACCTTC CASRLGQSYGYTF
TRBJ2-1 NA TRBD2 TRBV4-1 TGCGCCAGCAGCCCCGGAGGAGGTAGCGGGGGGGGATACAATGAGCAGTTCTTC CASSPGGGSGGGYNEQFF
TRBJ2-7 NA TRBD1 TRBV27 TGTGCCAGCAGTTTAACGACAGGGGACTACGAGCAGTACTTC CASSLTTGDYEQYF
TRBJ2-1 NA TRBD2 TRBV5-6 TGTGCCAGCAGACCGCGGGAGGGCCAGGGGAATGAGCAGTTCTTC CASRPREGQGNEQFF
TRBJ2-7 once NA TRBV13 TGTGCCAGCAGCTTATGGCGGGACCCTCGCGAGCAGTACTTC CASSLWRDPREQYF
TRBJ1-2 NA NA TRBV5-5 TGTGCCAGCAGCTTGTGGAATATAGTTACAAACTATGGCTACACCTTC CASSLWNIVTNYGYTF
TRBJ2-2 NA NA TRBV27 TGTGCCAGCGCCACAGGCGCGAACACCGGGGAGCTGTTTTTT CASATGANTGELFF
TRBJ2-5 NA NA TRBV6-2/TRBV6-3 TGTGCCAGCAGATCTTCCTCCCCGGTCGGGACCCAGTACTTC CASRSSSPVGTQYF
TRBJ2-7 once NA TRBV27 TGTGCCAGCGGAGGGGCCCACGAGCAGTACTTC CASGGAHEQYF
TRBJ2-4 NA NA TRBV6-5 TGTGCCAGCAGTTACGGGCAGCCAGACATTCAGTACTTC CASSYGQPDIQYF